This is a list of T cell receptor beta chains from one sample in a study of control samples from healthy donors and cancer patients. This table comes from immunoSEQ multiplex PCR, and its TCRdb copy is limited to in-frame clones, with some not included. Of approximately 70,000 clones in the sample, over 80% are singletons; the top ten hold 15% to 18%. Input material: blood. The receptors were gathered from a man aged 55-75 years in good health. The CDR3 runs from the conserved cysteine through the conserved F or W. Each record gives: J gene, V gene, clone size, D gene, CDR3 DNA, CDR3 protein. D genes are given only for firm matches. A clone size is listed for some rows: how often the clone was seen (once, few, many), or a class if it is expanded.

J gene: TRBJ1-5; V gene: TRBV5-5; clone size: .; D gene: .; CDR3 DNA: TGTGCCAGCAGCCCCCAGGGCGATAGCAATCAGCCCCAGCATTTT; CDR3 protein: CASSPQGDSNQPQHF
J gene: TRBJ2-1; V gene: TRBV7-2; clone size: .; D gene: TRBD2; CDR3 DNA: TGTGCCAGCAGCTCACGGAGCGGGACCTACAATGAGCAGTTCTTC; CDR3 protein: CASSSRSGTYNEQFF
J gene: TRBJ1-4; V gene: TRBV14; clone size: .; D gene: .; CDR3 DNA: TGTGCCAGCAAAGCGAATAATGGAGGACGTGAAAAACTGTTTTTT; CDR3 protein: CASKANNGGREKLFF
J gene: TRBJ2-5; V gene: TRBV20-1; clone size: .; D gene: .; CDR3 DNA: TGCAGTGCTAGAAGGCAAGAGACCCAGTACTTC; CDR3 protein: CSARRQETQYF
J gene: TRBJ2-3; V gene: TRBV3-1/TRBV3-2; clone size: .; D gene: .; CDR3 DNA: TGTGCCAGCAGCCAAGAGGGATCTATCACAGATACGCAGTATTTT; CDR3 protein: CASSQEGSITDTQYF
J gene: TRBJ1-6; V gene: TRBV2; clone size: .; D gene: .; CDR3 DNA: TGTGCCAGCAGTGCTTGGGATTCACCCCTCCACTTT; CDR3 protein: CASSAWDSPLHF
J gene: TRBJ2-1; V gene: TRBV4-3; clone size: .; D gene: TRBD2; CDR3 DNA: TGCGCCAGCAGCCGATATACTAGCGGCGGAATGGCTTACAATGAGCAGTTCTTC; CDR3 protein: CASSRYTSGGMAYNEQFF
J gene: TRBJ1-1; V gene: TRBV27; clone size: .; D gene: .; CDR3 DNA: TGTGCCAGCAGAACAGGGAACACTGAAGCTTTCTTT; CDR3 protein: CASRTGNTEAFF
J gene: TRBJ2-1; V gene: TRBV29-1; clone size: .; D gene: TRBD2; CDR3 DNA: TGCAGCGTTCGACTAGCGGGCAATGAGCAGTTCTTC; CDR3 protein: CSVRLAGNEQFF
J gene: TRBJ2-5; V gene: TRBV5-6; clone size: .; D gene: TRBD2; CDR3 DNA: TGTGCCAGCAGCTTGGGGCTAGCGGGAGGAGAGACCCAGTACTTC; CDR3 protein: CASSLGLAGGETQYF
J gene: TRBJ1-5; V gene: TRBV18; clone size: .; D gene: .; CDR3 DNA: TGTGCCAGCTCACCCCGGTCAGGTCTCGAAAGCAATCAGCCCCAGCATTTT; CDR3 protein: CASSPRSGLESNQPQHF
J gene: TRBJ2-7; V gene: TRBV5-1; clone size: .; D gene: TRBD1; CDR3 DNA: TGCGCCAGCAGCTCCTACCGGGACAGCTCCTACGAGCAGTACTTC; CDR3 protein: CASSSYRDSSYEQYF
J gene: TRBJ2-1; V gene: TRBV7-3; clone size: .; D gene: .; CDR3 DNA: TGTGCCAGCAGCGTATCTCCAGGGCGAAATGAGCAGTTCTTC; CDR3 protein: CASSVSPGRNEQFF
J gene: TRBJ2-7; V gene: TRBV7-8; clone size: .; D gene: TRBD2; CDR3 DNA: TGTGCCAGCAGCTTCCCCGGACTAGCGGGAAACTACGAGCAGTACTTC; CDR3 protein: CASSFPGLAGNYEQYF
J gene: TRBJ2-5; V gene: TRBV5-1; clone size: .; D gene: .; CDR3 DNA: TGCGCCAGCAGCAACCCGGGTGGGAACCAAGAGACCCAGTACTTC; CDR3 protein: CASSNPGGNQETQYF
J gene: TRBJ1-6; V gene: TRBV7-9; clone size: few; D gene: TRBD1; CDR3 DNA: TGTGCCAGCAGCCCTTTGACAGGGCCAGGGGGGTATTCACCCCTCCACTTT; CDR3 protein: CASSPLTGPGGYSPLHF
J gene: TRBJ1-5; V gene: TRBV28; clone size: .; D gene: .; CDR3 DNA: TGTGCCAGCAGGCAACAGGGATACTATAGCAATCAGCCCCAGCATTTT; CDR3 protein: CASRQQGYYSNQPQHF
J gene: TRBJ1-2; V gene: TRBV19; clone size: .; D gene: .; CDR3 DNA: TGTGCCAGTAGTATTGTCAAGGGTACCTATGGCTACACCTTC; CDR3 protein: CASSIVKGTYGYTF
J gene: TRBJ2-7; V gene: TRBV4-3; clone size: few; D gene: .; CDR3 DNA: TGCGCCAGCAGCCAAGTTTACGAGCCTCTAGCCTCCTACGAGCAGTACTTC; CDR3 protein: CASSQVYEPLASYEQYF
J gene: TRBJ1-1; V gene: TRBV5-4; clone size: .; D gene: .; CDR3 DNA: TGTGCCAGCAGGGTGGAACCCCGCACTGAAGCTTTCTTT; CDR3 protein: CASRVEPRTEAFF
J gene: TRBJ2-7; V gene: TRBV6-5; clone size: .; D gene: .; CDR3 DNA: TGTGCCAGCAGCACGGCCCCACAGGTCTACGAGCAGTACTTC; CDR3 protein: CASSTAPQVYEQYF
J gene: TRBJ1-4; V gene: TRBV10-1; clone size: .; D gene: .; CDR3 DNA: TGCGCCAGCAGTGAGATAGGGTATGGTAATGAAAAACTGTTTTTT; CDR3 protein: CASSEIGYGNEKLFF
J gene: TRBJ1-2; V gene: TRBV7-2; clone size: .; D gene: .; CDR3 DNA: TGTGCCAGCAGCCCGACGTCCTCTAACTATGGCTACACCTTC; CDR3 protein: CASSPTSSNYGYTF
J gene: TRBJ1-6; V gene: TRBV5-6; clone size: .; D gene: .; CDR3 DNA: TGTGCCAGCAGCAATTATCGGAATTCACCCCTCCACTTT; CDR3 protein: CASSNYRNSPLHF
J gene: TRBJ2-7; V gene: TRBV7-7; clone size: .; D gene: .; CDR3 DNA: TGTGCCAGCAGCTTAGGAGACACGTCCTACGAGCAGTACTTC; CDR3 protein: CASSLGDTSYEQYF
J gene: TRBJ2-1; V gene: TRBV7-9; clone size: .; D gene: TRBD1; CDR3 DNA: TGTGCCAGCAGCTTAACCGGGACAGGGGTCTACAATGAGCAGTTCTTC; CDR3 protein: CASSLTGTGVYNEQFF
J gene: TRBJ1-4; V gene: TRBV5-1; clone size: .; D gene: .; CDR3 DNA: TGCGCCAGCAGCTATTCCGGGGCAACAACTAATGAAAAACTGTTTTTT; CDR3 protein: CASSYSGATTNEKLFF
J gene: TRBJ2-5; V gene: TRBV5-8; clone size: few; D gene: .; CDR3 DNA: TGTGCCAGCAGCTTTTGGAGCAAACAAGAGACCCAGTACTTC; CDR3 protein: CASSFWSKQETQYF
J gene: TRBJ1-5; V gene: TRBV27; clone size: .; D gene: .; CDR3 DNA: TGTGCCAGCAGTTTATGGGCAGGGGCCACGTCCCAGCATTTT; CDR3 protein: CASSLWAGATSQHF
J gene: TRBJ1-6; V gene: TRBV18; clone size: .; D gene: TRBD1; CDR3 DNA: TGTGCCAGCTCACCACCCACCGGGACAGGGGGCTTTAAACCCCTCCACTTT; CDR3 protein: CASSPPTGTGGFKPLHF
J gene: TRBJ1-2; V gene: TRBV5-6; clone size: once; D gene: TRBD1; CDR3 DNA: TGTGCCAGCAGCCAGGGACAGGGTATCTATGGCTACACCTTC; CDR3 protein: CASSQGQGIYGYTF
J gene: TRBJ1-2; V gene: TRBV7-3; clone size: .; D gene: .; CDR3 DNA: TGTGCCAGCAGCTCAAGCCGGGACCCAACTAAGGCCACCTTC; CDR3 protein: CASSSSRDPTKATF
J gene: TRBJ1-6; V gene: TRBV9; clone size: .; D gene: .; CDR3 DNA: TGTGCCAGCAGCGTAGGGCTCTCCACAGAAGATAATTCACCCCTCCACTTT; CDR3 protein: CASSVGLSTEDNSPLHF
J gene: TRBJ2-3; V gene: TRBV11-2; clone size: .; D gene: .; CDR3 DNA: TGTGCCAGCAGCCAGGGTGCCGGCTCGTCCGATACGCAGTATTTT; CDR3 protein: CASSQGAGSSDTQYF
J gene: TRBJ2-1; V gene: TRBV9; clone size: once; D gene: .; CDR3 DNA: TGTGCCAGCAGCGTTGTGGGGGCGCGGGATGAGCAGTTCTTC; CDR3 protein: CASSVVGARDEQFF
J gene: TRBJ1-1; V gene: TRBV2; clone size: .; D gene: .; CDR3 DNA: TGTGCCAGCAGTGAAGCGCAGGCCTTTGGGAACACTGAAGCTTTCTTT; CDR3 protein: CASSEAQAFGNTEAFF
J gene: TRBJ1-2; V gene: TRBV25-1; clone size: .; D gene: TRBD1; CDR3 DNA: TGTGCCAGCAGTGAACATGGACAGGGCTATGGCTACACCTTC; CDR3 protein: CASSEHGQGYGYTF